The next 5 T cell receptor beta chains were all read from a single sample in a study of cytomegalovirus exposure and HLA in healthy donors. This PCR relied on a set of 60 Vbeta primers and 13 Jbeta primers. The protocol was immunoSEQ multiplex PCR, while the TCRdb copy is restricted to in-frame clones and leaves out a portion. This table holds around 180,000 clones, about four fifths found once. The sequenced sample consisted of PBMCs. Receptors were obtained from a woman aged 45-65 years in good health and CMV-seronegative.

V and J are TRBV18 and TRBJ1-2; possible D gene TRBD1, 6 bases. CDR3 size: 14 residues. Germline CDR1 reads KGHSH; CDR2 reads LQKENI. Between the trimmed V and J ends, which lost 2 bases and 1 base, there was a span of 8 bases. The chain's CDR3 is CASSPVDSNYGYTF. The CDR3, as DNA: TGTGCCAGCTCACCAGTGGACAGTAACTATGGCTACACCTTC.

The chain combines TRBV27 with TRBJ2-2; TRBD2 matches 8 bases. From germline, CDR1 is MNHEY and CDR2 SMNVEV (reference sequence). The CDR3 runs to 14 residues. The V gene end was trimmed by 7 bases and the J gene end by 7 bases; junction bases not matched to a gene: 8. The CDR3 loop reads CASTTGGPGGELFF. DNA for the CDR3: TGTGCCAGCACAACGGGAGGGCCCGGCGGGGAGCTGTTTTTT.

This sequence joins TRBV10-2 and TRBJ2-1; unclear D gene. The CDR3 spans 13 residues. V gave up 3 bases and J gave up 4 bases, with 7 bases separating them. Per germline, CDR1 WSHSY and CDR2 SAAADI. CDR3 in amino acids: CASSEASYNEQFF. In DNA, the CDR3 is TGCGCCAGCAGTGAAGCAAGTTACAATGAGCAGTTCTTC.

The rearrangement uses TRBV18 and TRBJ2-1; a possible D gene is TRBD2 (6 bases). Trimming removed 4 bases from V and 12 bases from J, with 16 bases in between. CDR1 is KGHSH and CDR2 is LQKENI in the germline V gene. The CDR3 totals 13 residues. The CDR3 bases are TGTGCCAGCTCACTAGGGCCGGGGGACCGGCAGTTCTTC. Translating it yields CASSLGPGDRQFF.

CDR3: CASSFPPGGGRTEAFF. CDR3 coding DNA: TGTGCCAGCAGTTTCCCCCCGGGGGGGGGAAGGACTGAAGCTTTCTTT. The chain links TRBV28 to TRBJ1-1; TRBD1 is a possible D gene (5 bases). The V end lost 3 bases, the J end lost 5 bases, and 19 bases lay between the germline ends. The length of the CDR3 is 16 residues. The germline V gene has CDR1 MDHEN and CDR2 SYDVKM. The full variable domain, its missing parts supplied by reference TRBV28 and TRBJ1-1, is DVKVTQSSRYLVKRTGEKVFLECVQDMDHENMFWYRQDPGLGLRLIYFSYDVKMKEKGDIPEGYSVSREKKERFSLILESASTNQTSMYLCASSFPPGGGRTEAFFGQGTRLTVV.